Reported below is one T cell receptor (beta chain). The sample belongs to a study of blood T cell repertoires in COVID-19. Study-wide context: T cells, B-cell-depleted T cells, or PBMCs supplied cDNA or gDNA.

Trimming took off 5 bases at V and 2 bases at J, with 10 bases between the two ends. The germline V gene encodes CDR1 MNHEY and CDR2 SVGAGI. This CDR3 is built from 13 residues. Produced via immunoSEQ multiplex PCR; TCRdb's table is partial and in-frame only. This sample has about 59,000 clones; around 81% occur once, and the top ten carry 3% to 4.5%. This receptor was identified in a woman of 80 years or more with acute or convalescent COVID-19. Material for sequencing was peripheral blood. V and J are TRBV6-5 and TRBJ2-7; D is perhaps TRBD1 (5 bases). The CDR3 bases are TGTGCCAGCAGTCGACAGTCAGCCTACGAGCAGTACTTC. This codes for CASSRQSAYEQYF.